A single sample is the source of the 23 T cell receptor beta chains below, sequenced in a study of blood T cell repertoires in COVID-19. Data came from immunoSEQ multiplex PCR; TCRdb stores just in-frame clones and leaves some out. Of about 190,000 clones in the sample, under 90% were seen once. The material sequenced was peripheral blood. The receptors stem from a man aged 40-49 years with acute or convalescent COVID-19.

The rearrangement joins TRBV1 to TRBJ1-2; TRBD1 is the table's D call, not checked against the DNA. TRBV1 is a known pseudogene. There are 15 residues in the CDR3. The CDR3 DNA reads as TGCACCAGCAGCCAAGATCTCGGACATGACCATGGCTACACCTTC. It yields the protein CTSSQDLGHDHGYTF.

This sequence joins TRBV6-5 and TRBJ1-2; no reliable D call. CDR3 size: 13 residues. Trimming shortened V by 9 bases and J by 4 bases, and 15 bases separated the two germline ends. CDR1 MNHEY and CDR2 SVGAGI come from the germline V gene. The CDR3 sequence is CASSPGPPYGYTF. The CDR3 region has the DNA TGTGCCAGTTCTCCGGGTCCTCCCTATGGCTACACCTTC.

This chain joins TRBV15 and TRBJ2-3; 10 positions match TRBD2. From germline, CDR1 is LNHNV and CDR2 YYDKDF (reference sequence). The ends lost 3 bases at V and 6 bases at J; junction bases unmatched: 12. The CDR3 covers 17 residues. The CDR3 nucleotides read TGTGCCACCAGCAGGGGGGTAGCGGGGGGACACTGGGATACGCAGTATTTT. Protein sequence: CATSRGVAGGHWDTQYF.

V usage is TRBV18 and J usage is TRBJ1-1; 10 nucleotides agree with TRBD1. J gave up 1 base and V 5 bases, and 7 bases lay outside the gene matches. Germline loops: CDR1 KGHSH, CDR2 LQKENI. This CDR3 spans 16 amino acids. The CDR3 nucleotides are TGTGCCAGCTCAACCGACAGGGGGCATAGGAACACTGAAGCTTTCTTT. It is translated as CASSTDRGHRNTEAFF. Complete variable domain (other parts from reference TRBV18 and TRBJ1-1): NAGVMQNPRHLVRRRGQEARLRCSPMKGHSHVYWYRQLPEEGLKFMVYLQKENIIDESGMPKERFSAEFPKEGPSILRIQQVVRGDSAAYFCASSTDRGHRNTEAFFGQGTRLTVV.

The J gene is TRBJ1-1, the V gene TRBV29-1; 7 nucleotides align to TRBD1. Germline loops: CDR1 SQVTM, CDR2 ANQGSEA. V gave up 4 bases and J gave up 3 bases; unmatched junction bases: 2. The CDR3 has 12 residues. CDR3 DNA sequence: TGCAGCGTTGGGCAGGGGGACACTGAAGCTTTCTTT. As protein: CSVGQGDTEAFF.

This rearrangement joins TRBV2 to TRBJ2-1; tentative D call: TRBD2 (5 bases). Trimming cost V 7 bases and J 7 bases, with 8 bases left between them. The germline V gene encodes CDR1 SNHLY and CDR2 FYNNEI. This CDR3 region has 11 residues. The CDR3 here is CASTRENEQFF. The CDR3 DNA is TGTGCCAGCACGAGGGAAAATGAGCAGTTCTTC.

This chain links TRBV27 with TRBJ1-4; D is uncertain. There are 13 residues in the CDR3. Per the germline V gene, CDR1 is MNHEY and CDR2 is SMNVEV (reference sequence). V gave up 5 bases and J gave up 4 bases, with 8 bases separating them. As DNA, the CDR3 is TGTGCCAGCAGTCGGGAGTTTAATGAAAAACTGTTTTTT. It specifies CASSREFNEKLFF.

The chain has TRBV29-1 and TRBJ1-3; D is unclear. The CDR3 covers 13 residues. V was pared by 3 bases and J by 0 bases, with 6 bases between. Germline CDR1 and CDR2: SQVTM and ANQGSEA. CDR3 amino acids: CSVERISGNTIYF. CDR3 in DNA: TGCAGCGTTGAGAGGATCTCTGGAAACACCATATATTTT.

Only a few counts were recorded for this clone. The rearrangement links TRBV6-4 to TRBJ1-2; D gene ambiguous. This CDR3 comprises 12 residues. V was pared by 6 bases and J by 6 bases, with 11 bases between. Germline CDR1 MRHNA, CDR2 SNTAGT. This CDR3 is CASRITRDGYTF. The CDR3 DNA follows: TGTGCCAGCAGAATTACACGGGATGGCTACACCTTC.

This chain links TRBV3-1 (or the pseudogene TRBV3-2) with TRBJ1-4; 8 bases match TRBD1. Germline lookup yields CDR1 LGHDT and CDR2 YNNKEL (reference sequence). With 4 bases clipped from V and 6 bases from J, the junction kept 7 bases outside the gene matches. CDR3 length: 15 residues. DNA for the CDR3: TGTGCCAGCAGCCCCCACAGGGGGGGGTATGAAAAACTGTTTTTT. It yields the protein CASSPHRGGYEKLFF.

This chain connects TRBV24-1 to TRBJ2-7, with D possibly being TRBD2 (6 bases). The CDR3 runs to 15 residues. Between the trimmed V and J ends, which lost 4 bases and 3 bases, there was a span of 15 bases. CDR1 and CDR2 (germline): KGHDR, SFDVKD. CDR3 in DNA: TGTGCCACCAGTGACCCCAGGGCGGGGAACTACGAGCAGTACTTC. Translating it yields CATSDPRAGNYEQYF.

This chain connects TRBV3-1 (or the pseudogene TRBV3-2) to TRBJ2-5; possible D gene TRBD1, 5 bases. Germline V gene data show CDR1 as LGHDT and CDR2 as YNNKEL (reference sequence). This CDR3 is built from 16 residues. V lost 1 base, J lost 2 bases, and 14 bases lay in between. This CDR3 is CASSQVGAPRQETQYF. The DNA for the CDR3 is TGTGCCAGCAGCCAAGTAGGGGCGCCACGTCAAGAGACCCAGTACTTC.

This clone was observed once. This rearrangement joins TRBV30 to TRBJ1-1; no reliable D call. CDR3 length equals 16 residues. Trimming left V 0 bases short and J 1 base short, with 15 bases between. Germline V CDR1 and CDR2: GTSNPN, SVGIG (reference sequence). The CDR3 protein is CAWSVDQQMQNTEAFF. As DNA, the CDR3 is TGTGCCTGGAGTGTTGACCAACAGATGCAGAACACTGAAGCTTTCTTT. Supplemented by reference TRBV30 and TRBJ1-1, the full variable domain reads SQTIHQWPATLVQPVGSPLSLECTVEGTSNPNLYWYRQAAGRGLQLLFYSVGIGQISSEVPQNLSASRPQDRQFILSSKKLLLSDSGFYLCAWSVDQQMQNTEAFFGQGTRLTVV.

This chain connects TRBV3-1 (or the pseudogene TRBV3-2) to TRBJ2-5, with D tentatively TRBD1 (5 bases). The CDR3 has 13 residues. The germline V gene has CDR1 LGHDT and CDR2 YNNKEL (reference sequence). V dropped 1 base and J dropped 7 bases, with 10 bases sitting between them. CDR3 DNA sequence: TGTGCCAGCAGCCAAGTCAGGGTTGGGACCCAGTACTTC. As protein: CASSQVRVGTQYF.

This chain links TRBV13 with TRBJ2-3; 13 bases are a match to TRBD2. The V gene's germline CDR1 is PRHDT and CDR2 FYEKMQ (reference sequence). V gave up 4 bases and J gave up 2 bases; unmatched junction bases: 9. This CDR3 region has 18 residues. The DNA for the CDR3 is TGTGCCAGCAGCTCGGCCGGACTAGCGGGGGCAGACACAGATACGCAGTATTTT. Translating it yields CASSSAGLAGADTDTQYF.

J is TRBJ1-3 and V is TRBV7-9, with D perhaps matching TRBD1 (5 bases). Germline V gene lookup returns CDR1 SEHNR and CDR2 FQNEAQ (reference sequence). CDR3 length: 15 amino acids. The ends were cut back, 3 bases at V and 0 bases at J, with 9 bases in the middle. CDR3 in DNA: TGTGCCAGCAGCTTTAGGGGAAACTCTGGAAACACCATATATTTT. Amino acid sequence: CASSFRGNSGNTIYF.

J is TRBJ1-1 and V is TRBV5-6; D is ambiguous. The CDR3 extends over 12 amino acids. Looked up from germline, CDR1 is SGHDT and CDR2 is YYEEEE. Trimming stripped 4 bases from V and 4 bases from J, with 8 bases between. The CDR3 is CASSGLSTEAFF. The CDR3 nucleotides are TGTGCCAGCAGCGGGCTAAGCACTGAAGCTTTCTTT.

The chain carries TRBV4-3 and TRBJ1-5, with TRBD1 as a possible D gene (6 bases). The length of the CDR3 is 15 residues. Germline V gives CDR1 LGHNA, CDR2 YSLEER. V was trimmed by 0 bases and J by 7 bases, leaving 13 bases between them. The CDR3 sequence: CASSQEYEGGQPQHF. CDR3 DNA sequence: TGCGCCAGCAGCCAAGAATACGAGGGGGGGCAGCCCCAGCATTTT.

J is TRBJ1-2 and V is TRBV5-5; weak D call: TRBD1 (5 bases). The ends were cut back, 2 bases at V and 5 bases at J, with 10 bases in the middle. CDR3 length: 13 amino acids. The germline gives CDR1 SGHKS, CDR2 YYEKEE (reference sequence). CDR3 in DNA: TGTGCCAGCAGCTTAAGACAGACTTATGGCTACACCTTC. This encodes CASSLRQTYGYTF.

The genes are TRBV28 and TRBJ2-3; D gene ambiguous. The CDR3 consists of 13 residues. Germline-derived CDR1 and CDR2 are MDHEN and SYDVKM. Trimming shortened V by 4 bases and J by 3 bases, and 8 bases separated the two germline ends. The CDR3 DNA is TGTGCCAGCAGTTCCGTAGAGACAGATACGCAGTATTTT. Amino acid sequence: CASSSVETDTQYF. Filled out from reference TRBV28 and TRBJ2-3, the complete variable domain reads DVKVTQSSRYLVKRTGEKVFLECVQDMDHENMFWYRQDPGLGLRLIYFSYDVKMKEKGDIPEGYSVSREKKERFSLILESASTNQTSMYLCASSSVETDTQYFGPGTRLTVL.

This chain uses TRBV28 with TRBJ2-2; D gene uncertain. The V gene lost 8 bases and the J gene lost 1 base, with 8 bases spanning the gap. The CDR3 has 13 residues. Germline CDR1 reads MDHEN; CDR2 reads SYDVKM. CDR3 DNA: TGTGCCAGCGGCCCATTGAACACCGGGGAGCTGTTTTTT. It yields the protein CASGPLNTGELFF.

V is TRBV3-1 (or the pseudogene TRBV3-2) and J is TRBJ1-1, with 7 positions matching TRBD1. Germline V gene lookup returns CDR1 LGHDT and CDR2 YNNKEL (reference sequence). J gave up 7 bases and V 4 bases, and 6 bases lay outside the gene matches. The CDR3 totals 13 residues. The chain's CDR3 is CASSLGQADEAFF. The CDR3 nucleotides read TGTGCCAGCAGCCTAGGACAGGCCGATGAAGCTTTCTTT.

The J gene is TRBJ2-1, the V gene TRBV28, with D perhaps matching TRBD2 (6 bases). This CDR3 is 16 amino acids long. The V end was cut by 2 bases, the J end by 1 base, with 12 bases between. Germline V gives CDR1 MDHEN, CDR2 SYDVKM. The CDR3 region has the DNA TGTGCCAGCAGTTTACCGGGGGAACGATCCTACAATGAGCAGTTCTTC. This sequence encodes CASSLPGERSYNEQFF.